This T cell receptor (beta chain) is drawn from a study of T cell changes during pregnancy in multiple sclerosis. TCRdb keeps only in-frame clones here, not all; method: immunoSEQ multiplex PCR. The table has tens of thousands of clones, around 93% seen once. CDR3 length: 15 residues. Trimming cost V 0 bases and J 3 bases, with 13 bases left between them. Germline assignment: CDR1 SGHRS and CDR2 YFSETQ. The sample holds a few counts of this clone. Sequences were derived from CD8+ T cells from peripheral blood mononuclear cells, sampled in the third trimester of pregnancy. This TCR was recovered from a female donor with multiple sclerosis, enrolled in a pregnancy study. The rearrangement links TRBV5-1 to TRBJ2-7; D possibly corresponds to TRBD1 (5 bases). CDR3 nucleotide sequence: TGCGCCAGCAGCTTGGCCACACAGGTCATCTACGAGCAGTACTTC. This codes for CASSLATQVIYEQYF.